This T cell receptor beta chain was documented in a study of T cells after yellow fever vaccination. Study-level points and caveats: The study re-detected most primary-vaccination clones after the booster (around 96% CD4, approximately 88% CD8).

This CDR3 is built from 16 residues. The trim removed 4 bases at V and 3 bases at J, leaving 9 bases unmatched. Per the germline V gene, CDR1 is SGHRS and CDR2 is YFSETQ. The sample holds many counts of this clonotype. Its antigen is unidentified. TCRdb reanalysed the 5' RACE reads using MiXCR and keeps one entry per CDR3 protein. The sample gives 250,000 to 400,000 distinct CDR3 sequences, approximately 4.5% of which show up once; roughly 21% is in the top ten. This TCR came from a man between 18 and 35 years old who received the YFV17D yellow fever vaccine. This specimen consisted of PBMCs, obtained 15 days after the yellow fever booster vaccination. The genes are TRBV5-1 and TRBJ2-3; 9 nucleotides agree with TRBD2. CDR3 bases: TGCGCCAGCAGCACCTCCTTAGCGGGGGTAACAGATACGCAGTATTTT. Protein product: CASSTSLAGVTDTQYF.